This T cell receptor beta chain was retrieved from a study of CD8+ T cells in alopecia areata. Once RNA had been extracted, it was reverse transcribed into cDNA to act as the sequencing template. Sequencing was performed with immunoSEQ multiplex PCR; in TCRdb, only in-frame clones are kept and a portion is missing. Of 150,000 or so clones listed, roughly 65% are singletons. Treatment: oral pan-JAK inhibitor, 5-10 mg twice daily. Trimming removed 4 bases from V and 6 bases from J, with 18 bases in between. The germline gives CDR1 SQVTM, CDR2 ANQGSEA. The CDR3 has 14 residues. The receptor's source is a human donor with alopecia areata. This chain uses TRBV29-1 with TRBJ1-2; a possible D gene is TRBD1 (5 bases). The starting material was CD4+ T cells sorted from blood, obtained at week 4, from a patient treated with tofacitinib. The CDR3 nucleotides read TGCAGCGTTGCCGCCTTTGGCAGGGAGAATGGCTACACCTTC. This encodes CSVAAFGRENGYTF. The whole variable domain, remainder taken from reference TRBV29-1 and TRBJ1-2, is SAVISQKPSRDICQRGTSLTIQCQVDSQVTMMFWYRQQPGQSLTLIATANQGSEATYESGFVIDKFPISRPNLTFSTLTVSNMSPEDSSIYLCSVAAFGRENGYTFGSGTRLTVV.